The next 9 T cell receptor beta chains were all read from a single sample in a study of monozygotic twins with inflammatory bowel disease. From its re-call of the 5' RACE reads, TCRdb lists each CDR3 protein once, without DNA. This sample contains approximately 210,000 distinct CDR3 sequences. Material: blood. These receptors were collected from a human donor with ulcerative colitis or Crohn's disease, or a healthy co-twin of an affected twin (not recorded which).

CDR3 amino acids: CASSSQRGGSSGELFF. The genes are TRBV13 and TRBJ2-2; TCRdb proposes TRBD1, but this gene call is untestable without DNA. The CDR3 consists of 16 residues. Germline values: CDR1 PRHDT, CDR2 FYEKMQ (reference sequence).

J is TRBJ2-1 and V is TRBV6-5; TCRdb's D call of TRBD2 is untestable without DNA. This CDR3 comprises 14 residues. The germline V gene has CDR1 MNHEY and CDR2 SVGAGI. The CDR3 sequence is CASSLRTSGGQQFF.

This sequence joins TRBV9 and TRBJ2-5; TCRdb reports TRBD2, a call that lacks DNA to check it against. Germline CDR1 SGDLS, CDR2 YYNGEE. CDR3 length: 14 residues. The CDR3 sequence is CASSPPTSEETQYF. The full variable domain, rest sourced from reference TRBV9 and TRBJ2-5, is DSGVTQTPKHLITATGQRVTLRCSPRSGDLSVYWYQQSLDQGLQFLIQYYNGEERAKGNILERFSAQQFPDLHSELNLSSLELGDSALYFCASSPPTSEETQYFGPGTRLLVL.

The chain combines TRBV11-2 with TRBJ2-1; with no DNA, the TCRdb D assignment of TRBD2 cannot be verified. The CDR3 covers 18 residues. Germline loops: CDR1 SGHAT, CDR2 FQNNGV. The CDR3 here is CASSLDGSRWTSYNEQFF.

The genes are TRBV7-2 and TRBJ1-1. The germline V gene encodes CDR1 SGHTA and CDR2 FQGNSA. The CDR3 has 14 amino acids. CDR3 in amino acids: CASSTTARGTEAFF.

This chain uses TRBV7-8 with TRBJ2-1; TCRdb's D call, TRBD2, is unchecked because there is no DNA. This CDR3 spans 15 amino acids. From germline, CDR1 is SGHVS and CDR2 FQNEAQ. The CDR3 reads CATSSTSGGYNEQFF. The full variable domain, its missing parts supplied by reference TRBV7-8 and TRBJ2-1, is GAGVSQSPRYKVAKRGQDVALRCDPISGHVSLFWYQQALGQGPEFLTYFQNEAQLDKSGLPSDRFFAERPEGSVSTLKIQRTQQEDSAVYLCATSSTSGGYNEQFFGPGTRLTVL.

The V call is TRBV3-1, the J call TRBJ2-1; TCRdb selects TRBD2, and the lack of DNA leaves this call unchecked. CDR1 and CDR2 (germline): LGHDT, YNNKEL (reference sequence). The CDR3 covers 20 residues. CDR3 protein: CASSPLPGLAGESSYNEQFF.

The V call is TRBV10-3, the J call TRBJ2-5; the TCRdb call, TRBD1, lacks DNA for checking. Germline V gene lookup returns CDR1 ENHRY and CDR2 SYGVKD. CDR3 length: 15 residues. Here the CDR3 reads CAISESWTTQETQYF.

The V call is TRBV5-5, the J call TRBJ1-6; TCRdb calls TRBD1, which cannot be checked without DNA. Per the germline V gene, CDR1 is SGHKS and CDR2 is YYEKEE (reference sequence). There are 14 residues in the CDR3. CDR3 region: CASSFTGDYSPLHF.